The 25 T cell receptor beta chains in this list originate from one sample, sequenced in a study of graft-versus-host responses after intestinal transplantation. The starting material, graft tissue, was processed to release intraepithelial and lamina propria lymphocytes. Generated by immunoSEQ multiplex PCR, the TCRdb table keeps only in-frame clones and is missing some. The sample contains about 6,400 clones, 83% of which appear only once. Specimen: ileum tissue, collected approximately 290 days after intestinal transplant. These receptors were collected from a human patient who received an intestinal transplant, so some T cells may come from the graft donor.

A word on this clone: Different DNA sequences within this sample yield the same CDR3. The chain uses TRBV5-1 and TRBJ2-5, with 7 bases that match TRBD1. The germline V gene has CDR1 SGHRS and CDR2 YFSETQ. The CDR3 consists of 15 residues. Trimming removed 2 bases from V and 5 bases from J; junction bases left unmatched: 9. The CDR3 here is CASSFTSGGAETQYF. CDR3 in DNA: TGCGCCAGCAGCTTTACTTCAGGGGGTGCGGAGACCCAGTACTTC.

V is TRBV6-4 and J is TRBJ2-3; 7 nucleotides agree with TRBD2. This CDR3 has 15 amino acids. Losses at the gene ends were 4 bases for V and 3 bases for J; bases not matched to a gene: 7. Germline V gene lookup returns CDR1 MRHNA and CDR2 SNTAGT. The CDR3 region is CASSARGEVTDTQYF. The CDR3 DNA sequence: TGTGCCAGCAGTGCCCGGGGGGAGGTTACAGATACGCAGTATTTT.

The sample holds a few counts of this clone. The V and J genes are TRBV7-3 and TRBJ1-5; D perhaps matches TRBD1 (6 bases). V was trimmed by 5 bases and J by 5 bases, leaving 19 bases between them. The CDR3 is made up of 16 amino acids. The germline CDR1 and CDR2 sequences are SGHTA and FQGTGA. The CDR3 spells CASSVPPRGLDQPQHF. The DNA for the CDR3 is TGTGCCAGCAGCGTCCCCCCGCGGGGGCTGGATCAGCCCCAGCATTTT.

This clone is large. This rearrangement joins TRBV5-1 to TRBJ2-2; D not certain. The CDR3 loop spans 16 amino acids. Germline V gives CDR1 SGHRS, CDR2 YFSETQ. Trimming took 0 bases from V and 1 from J, leaving 10 bases between them. For the CDR3, the DNA is TGCGCCAGCAGCTTGGAACCAAATAAGAACACCGGGGAGCTGTTTTTT. It yields the protein CASSLEPNKNTGELFF. The variable domain in full, with the rest retrieved from reference TRBV5-1 and TRBJ2-2, is KAGVTQTPRYLIKTRGQQVTLSCSPISGHRSVSWYQQTPGQGLQFLFEYFSETQRNKGNFPGRFSGRQFSNSRSEMNVSTLELGDSALYLCASSLEPNKNTGELFFGEGSRLTVL.

This clone was detected once. The gene calls are TRBV5-1 and TRBJ1-3; 8 bases line up with TRBD1. Trimming at V came to 3 bases and at J to 2 bases, leaving 4 bases not matched to a gene. The CDR3 loop spans 15 amino acids. Germline CDR1 SGHRS, CDR2 YFSETQ. The CDR3 is CASSSTGETGNTIYF. CDR3 bases: TGCGCCAGCAGCTCGACAGGGGAGACTGGAAACACCATATATTTT.

In regard to this clone: The same CDR3 also results from other DNA sequences found in this sample. The chain links TRBV18 to TRBJ2-7; D tentatively fits TRBD1 or TRBD2 (5 bases each). The CDR3 contains 12 residues. Germline CDR1 is KGHSH and CDR2 is LQKENI. The V gene lost 3 bases and the J gene lost 7 bases, with 10 bases spanning the gap. The CDR3, as DNA: TGTGCCAGCTCACCTCAGGGAGAGGAGCAGTACTTC. Its protein is CASSPQGEEQYF.

This clone was seen just once. The rearrangement uses TRBV14 and TRBJ1-3; D is unresolved. Germline V lookup: CDR1 SGHDN, CDR2 FVKESK. The CDR3 has 16 residues. V was clipped by 5 bases and J by 8 bases, with 22 bases between them. The DNA of the CDR3 is TGTGCCAGCAGCGAAGGTGATACCCCGGGATGGGACACCATATATTTT. The encoded protein is CASSEGDTPGWDTIYF.

This sequence joins TRBV10-2 and TRBJ1-5; the D is unclear. Germline CDR1 reads WSHSY; CDR2 reads SAAADI. The CDR3 is 13 amino acids. V shed 2 bases and J shed 5 bases, with 7 bases lying between them. The CDR3 region is CASSEESYQPQHF. The CDR3 nucleotides are TGCGCCAGCAGTGAGGAAAGTTATCAGCCCCAGCATTTT.

J is TRBJ1-5 and V is TRBV28; D gene ambiguous. The V end was cut by 2 bases, the J end by 6 bases, with 11 bases between. Germline CDR1 reads MDHEN; CDR2 reads SYDVKM. CDR3 length: 14 residues. The CDR3 DNA follows: TGTGCCAGCAGTTTAGTAGGGTTCAGTCAGCCCCAGCATTTT. Protein: CASSLVGFSQPQHF. Full variable domain (outside the CDR3, taken from reference TRBV28 and TRBJ1-5): DVKVTQSSRYLVKRTGEKVFLECVQDMDHENMFWYRQDPGLGLRLIYFSYDVKMKEKGDIPEGYSVSREKKERFSLILESASTNQTSMYLCASSLVGFSQPQHFGDGTRLSIL.

V usage is TRBV5-6 and J usage is TRBJ1-2; D remains unclear. The germline CDR1 and CDR2 sequences are SGHDT and YYEEEE. CDR3 size: 13 residues. Trimming pared 7 bases from V and 4 bases from J, leaving 14 bases between. CDR3 in DNA: TGTGCCAGCGAGTTAGGAGGATCCTATGGCTACACCTTC. Its protein product is CASELGGSYGYTF.

The V gene is TRBV18, the J gene TRBJ2-5; no firm D call. CDR3 length: 13 residues. The ends were cut back, 3 bases at V and 4 bases at J, with 9 bases in the middle. Germline V gene lookup returns CDR1 KGHSH and CDR2 LQKENI. The CDR3 nucleotides read TGTGCCAGCTCACCTCCCGTTTCAGAGACCCAGTACTTC. Protein: CASSPPVSETQYF.

V and J are TRBV9 and TRBJ2-3; D unresolved. The V end was cut by 0 bases, the J end by 4 bases, with 6 bases between. This CDR3 spans 13 amino acids. Germline loops: CDR1 SGDLS, CDR2 YYNGEE. CDR3 DNA: TGTGCCAGCAGCGTAGGGACGGCAGATACGCAGTATTTT. Protein: CASSVGTADTQYF.

This chain uses TRBV4-1 with TRBJ1-3, with 10 bases lining up with TRBD1. CDR1 is MGHRA and CDR2 is YSYEKL in the germline V gene. This CDR3 has 16 amino acids. J lost 4 bases, V lost 0 bases, and 3 bases had no gene match. The CDR3 coding sequence is TGCGCCAGCAGCCAAGACCGGGACAGGGGAGGAAACACCATATATTTT. This codes for CASSQDRDRGGNTIYF.

CDR3 in DNA: TGTGCCAGCTCAAGAGACAGGTTTCCAACTAATGAAAAACTGTTTTTT. Protein: CASSRDRFPTNEKLFF. The gene calls are TRBV18 and TRBJ1-4; weak D call: TRBD1 (6 bases). CDR1 is KGHSH, CDR2 LQKENI, per germline. With 5 bases removed from V and 0 bases from J, the gap between germline ends came to 13 bases. The CDR3 contains 16 residues.

Judged by abundance, this clone is large. The J gene is TRBJ2-1, the V gene TRBV29-1; D gene ambiguous. CDR3 length equals 13 residues. The ends were cut back, 2 bases at V and 2 bases at J, with 7 bases in the middle. Germline V gene data show CDR1 as SQVTM and CDR2 as ANQGSEA. The CDR3 loop is CSVELDPYNEQFF. The CDR3 DNA sequence: TGCAGCGTTGAACTCGACCCCTACAATGAGCAGTTCTTC.

In DNA form, the CDR3 reads TGTGCCAGCAGTTTGTTAGCGGGGGGGCAAGAGACCCAGTACTTC. Its translation is CASSLLAGGQETQYF. The gene calls are TRBV2 and TRBJ2-5; 11 positions agree with TRBD2. After removal of 5 bases from V and 2 bases from J, the junction contained 4 bases not matched to a gene. Germline lookup yields CDR1 SNHLY and CDR2 FYNNEI. The CDR3 is made up of 15 amino acids. The full variable domain, in which reference TRBV2 and TRBJ2-5 provide the parts outside the CDR3, is EPEVTQTPSHQVTQMGQEVILRCVPISNHLYFYWYRQILGQKVEFLVSFYNNEISEKSEIFDDQFSVERPDGSNFTLKIRSTKLEDSAMYFCASSLLAGGQETQYFGPGTRLLVL.

The chain is built from TRBV5-1 and TRBJ1-1; D is perhaps TRBD1 (6 bases). Germline V lookup: CDR1 SGHRS, CDR2 YFSETQ. CDR3 length: 15 amino acids. The ends were cut back, 0 bases at V and 1 base at J, with 10 bases in the middle. The CDR3 loop is CASSLAKTGNTEAFF. CDR3 DNA: TGCGCCAGCAGCTTGGCCAAGACAGGGAACACTGAAGCTTTCTTT.

CDR3 sequence: CASSVYMNTEAFF. In nucleotides, the CDR3 is TGTGCCAGCAGTGTTTACATGAACACTGAAGCTTTCTTT. The rearrangement uses TRBV6-1 and TRBJ1-1, with D uncertain. Germline lookup yields CDR1 MNHNS and CDR2 SASEGT. Between the trimmed V and J ends, which lost 4 bases and 0 bases, there was a span of 6 bases. The CDR3 sequence is 13 residues long.

The V and J genes are TRBV6-6 and TRBJ2-2; 8 positions agree with TRBD1. This CDR3 has 16 amino acids. CDR1 is MNHNY, CDR2 SVGAGI, per germline (reference sequence). Trimming cost V 2 bases and J 5 bases; bases outside gene matches: 7. In DNA form, the CDR3 reads TGTGCCAGCAGTTACGGACAGGGCGCGGGTACCGGGGAGCTGTTTTTT. Translated: CASSYGQGAGTGELFF.

V and J are TRBV28 and TRBJ1-2; 8 nucleotides line up with TRBD1. From germline, CDR1 is MDHEN and CDR2 SYDVKM. This CDR3 spans 15 amino acids. After removal of 8 bases from V and 8 bases from J, the junction contained 16 bases not matched to a gene. CDR3 amino acids: CASGKGTGPYRGYTF. The CDR3 region has the DNA TGTGCCAGCGGGAAAGGGACAGGACCATACCGGGGCTACACCTTC.

This clone was recorded once. The rearrangement links TRBV13 to TRBJ2-7; a weak D match, TRBD2 (7 bases). V was trimmed by 2 bases and J by 4 bases, leaving 15 bases between them. This CDR3 has 15 amino acids. Germline loops: CDR1 PRHDT, CDR2 FYEKMQ (reference sequence). The CDR3 DNA sequence: TGTGCCAGCAGCTTATCAGGCAGGGGAGGGTACGAGCAGTACTTC. It translates to CASSLSGRGGYEQYF.

The V call is TRBV4-2, the J call TRBJ2-7; 8 nucleotides line up with TRBD2. J lost 6 bases, V lost 5 bases, and 18 bases had no gene match. This CDR3 spans 17 amino acids. Germline V gives CDR1 LGHNA, CDR2 YNFKEQ. The CDR3 region has the DNA TGTGCCAGCAGCTCTCAGAACTCCGGGACTAGTATCGGCGAGCAGTACTTC. Its translation: CASSSQNSGTSIGEQYF.

The chain uses TRBV6-4 and TRBJ1-2; weak D call: TRBD1 (6 bases). The germline CDR1 and CDR2 sequences are MRHNA and SNTAGT. The V and J ends lost 4 bases and 8 bases respectively, with 14 bases between them. CDR3 size: 13 residues. The CDR3 sequence: CASSGSLGGGYTF. CDR3 nucleotides: TGTGCCAGCAGTGGAAGTTTAGGGGGAGGCTACACCTTC.

This chain uses TRBV5-1 with TRBJ2-5; a weak D match, TRBD2 (6 bases). V gave up 0 bases and J gave up 1 base, with 13 bases separating them. The CDR3 totals 16 residues. Looked up from germline, CDR1 is SGHRS and CDR2 is YFSETQ. CDR3 sequence: CASSLVVGTVQETQYF. Written as DNA, the CDR3 is TGCGCCAGCAGCTTGGTAGTGGGGACTGTCCAAGAGACCCAGTACTTC.

V usage is TRBV7-8 and J usage is TRBJ2-3, with 11 nucleotides matching TRBD2. The CDR3 extends over 15 amino acids. The germline V gene has CDR1 SGHVS and CDR2 FQNEAQ. J gave up 2 bases and V 3 bases, and 1 base lay outside the gene matches. The CDR3 sequence: CASSLTSGTTDTQYF. Here the CDR3 DNA reads TGTGCCAGCAGCTTGACTAGCGGGACCACAGATACGCAGTATTTT.